This record concerns one TCR beta chain sequence. The sample originates from a study of monozygotic twins with inflammatory bowel disease. Germline-derived CDR1 and CDR2 are SGHRS and YFSETQ. The CDR3 length is 14 residues. TCRdb reworked the 5' RACE reads into one entry per CDR3 protein, no DNA. The sample features about 160,000 distinct CDR3 sequences, with under 3.5% in its top ten. The chain couples TRBV5-1 to TRBJ1-1; TCRdb indicates TRBD1, and absent DNA this call remains unverified. The source material was blood. This TCR came from a human donor with ulcerative colitis or Crohn's disease, or a healthy co-twin of an affected twin (not recorded which). The CDR3 loop is CASTPTGLNTEAFF.